This T cell receptor (beta chain) was observed in a study of shared clonotypes between healthy human individuals. CDR1 is SNHLY and CDR2 is FYNNEI in the germline V gene. The V gene lost 4 bases and the J gene lost 10 bases, with 10 bases spanning the gap. The CDR3 is made up of 12 amino acids. It was across several immunoSEQ plates that each subset's genomic DNA was evenly split. Repertoires were generated with immunoSEQ multiplex PCR, while TCRdb's copy carries only in-frame clones and drops some. The sample includes about 1.1 million clones, about 84% seen only once; the top ten take 0.6% to 0.75%.

The source of this sequence is a man between 18 and 29 years old in good health. Some clones in this sample may be carry-over from other donors' samples. Sequencing used memory CD4+ T cells from PBMCs. Noted subset: CD45RA-negative fraction. The chain employs TRBV2 and TRBJ1-4, with no clear D. The CDR3 bases are TGTGCCAGCAGTGGCGACCTCGGAAAACTGTTTTTT. Translating gives CASSGDLGKLFF.